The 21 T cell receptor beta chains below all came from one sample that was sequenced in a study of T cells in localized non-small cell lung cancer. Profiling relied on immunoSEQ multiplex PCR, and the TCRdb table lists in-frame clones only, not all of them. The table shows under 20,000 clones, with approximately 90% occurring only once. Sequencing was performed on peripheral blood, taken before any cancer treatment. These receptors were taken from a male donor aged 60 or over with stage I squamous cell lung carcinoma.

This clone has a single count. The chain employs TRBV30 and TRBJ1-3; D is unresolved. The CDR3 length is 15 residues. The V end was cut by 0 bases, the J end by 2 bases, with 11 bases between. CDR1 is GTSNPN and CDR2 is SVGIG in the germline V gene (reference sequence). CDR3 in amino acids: CAWSVDTLPGNTIYF. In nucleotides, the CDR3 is TGTGCCTGGAGTGTAGACACCTTACCTGGAAACACCATATATTTT.

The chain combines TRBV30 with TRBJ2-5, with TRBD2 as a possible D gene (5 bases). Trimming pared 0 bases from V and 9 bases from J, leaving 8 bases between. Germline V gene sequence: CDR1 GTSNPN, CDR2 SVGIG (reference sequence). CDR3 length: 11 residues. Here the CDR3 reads CAWSVQEAQYF. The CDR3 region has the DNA TGTGCCTGGAGTGTCCAGGAGGCCCAGTACTTC.

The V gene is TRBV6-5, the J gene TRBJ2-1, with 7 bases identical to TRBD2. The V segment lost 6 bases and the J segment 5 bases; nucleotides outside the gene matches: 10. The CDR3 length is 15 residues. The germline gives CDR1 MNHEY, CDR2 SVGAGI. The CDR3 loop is CASRIGASGNNEQFF. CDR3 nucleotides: TGTGCCAGCAGGATTGGGGCTAGCGGCAACAATGAGCAGTTCTTC.

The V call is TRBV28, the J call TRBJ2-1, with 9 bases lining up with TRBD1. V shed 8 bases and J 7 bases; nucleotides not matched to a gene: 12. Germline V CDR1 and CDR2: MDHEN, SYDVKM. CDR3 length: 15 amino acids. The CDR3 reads CASGPPGTGMNEQFF. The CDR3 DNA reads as TGTGCCAGCGGACCCCCGGGGACAGGGATGAATGAGCAGTTCTTC.

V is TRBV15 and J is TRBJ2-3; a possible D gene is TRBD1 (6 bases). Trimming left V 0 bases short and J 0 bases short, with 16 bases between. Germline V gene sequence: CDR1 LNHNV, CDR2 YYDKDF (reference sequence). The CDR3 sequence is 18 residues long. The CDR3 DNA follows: TGTGCCACCAGCAGAGATCTGTGGGGGCAGGGTAGCACAGATACGCAGTATTTT. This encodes CATSRDLWGQGSTDTQYF.

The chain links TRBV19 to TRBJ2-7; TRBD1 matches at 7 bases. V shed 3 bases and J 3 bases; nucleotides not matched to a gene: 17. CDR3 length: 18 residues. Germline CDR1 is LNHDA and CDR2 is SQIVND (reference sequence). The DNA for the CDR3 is TGTGCCAGTAGTATCAGTTTGGGCGCTCCCGGGACAGTCTACGAGCAGTACTTC. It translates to CASSISLGAPGTVYEQYF.

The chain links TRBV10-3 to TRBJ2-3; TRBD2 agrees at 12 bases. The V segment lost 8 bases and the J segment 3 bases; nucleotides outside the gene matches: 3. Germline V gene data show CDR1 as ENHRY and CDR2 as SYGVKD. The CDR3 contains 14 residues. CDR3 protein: CAIGTSGPTDTQYF. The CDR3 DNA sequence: TGTGCCATCGGGACTAGCGGGCCGACAGATACGCAGTATTTT.

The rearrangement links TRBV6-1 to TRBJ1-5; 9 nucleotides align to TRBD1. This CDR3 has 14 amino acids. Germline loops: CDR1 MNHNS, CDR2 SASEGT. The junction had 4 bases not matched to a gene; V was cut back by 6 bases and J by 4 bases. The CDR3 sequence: CASSEQGANQPQHF. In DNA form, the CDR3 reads TGTGCCAGCAGCGAACAGGGGGCGAATCAGCCCCAGCATTTT.

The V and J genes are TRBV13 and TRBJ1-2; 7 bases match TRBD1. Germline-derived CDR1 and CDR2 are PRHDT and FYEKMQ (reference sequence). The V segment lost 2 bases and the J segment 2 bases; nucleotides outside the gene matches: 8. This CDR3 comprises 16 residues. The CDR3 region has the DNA TGTGCCAGCAGCTTACTACAGGGGACTAAAAACTATGGCTACACCTTC. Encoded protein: CASSLLQGTKNYGYTF.

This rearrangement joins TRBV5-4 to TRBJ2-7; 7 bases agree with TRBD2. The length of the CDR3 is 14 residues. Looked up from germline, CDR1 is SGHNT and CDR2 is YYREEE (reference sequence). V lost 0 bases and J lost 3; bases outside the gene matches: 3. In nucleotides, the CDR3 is TGTGCCAGCAGCTTGGCGCTAGCGGACTACGAGCAGTACTTC. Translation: CASSLALADYEQYF.

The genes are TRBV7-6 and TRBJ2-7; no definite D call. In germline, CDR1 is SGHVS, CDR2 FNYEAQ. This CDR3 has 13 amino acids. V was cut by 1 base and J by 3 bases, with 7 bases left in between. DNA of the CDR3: TGTGCCAGCAGCTTAGGAACCGGCTACGAGCAGTACTTC. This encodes CASSLGTGYEQYF.

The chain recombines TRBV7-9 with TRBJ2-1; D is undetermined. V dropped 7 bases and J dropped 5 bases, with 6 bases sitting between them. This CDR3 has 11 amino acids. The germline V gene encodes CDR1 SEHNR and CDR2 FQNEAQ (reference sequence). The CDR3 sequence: CASILDNEQFF. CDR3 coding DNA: TGTGCCAGCATCCTAGACAATGAGCAGTTCTTC.

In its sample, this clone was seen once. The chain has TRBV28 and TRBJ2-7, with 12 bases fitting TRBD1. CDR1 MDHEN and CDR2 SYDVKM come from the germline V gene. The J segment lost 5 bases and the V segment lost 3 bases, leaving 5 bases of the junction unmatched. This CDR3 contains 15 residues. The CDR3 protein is CASSFPGTGGNEQYF. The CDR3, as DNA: TGTGCCAGCAGTTTCCCCGGGACAGGGGGCAACGAGCAGTACTTC. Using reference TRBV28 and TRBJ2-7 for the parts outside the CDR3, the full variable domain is DVKVTQSSRYLVKRTGEKVFLECVQDMDHENMFWYRQDPGLGLRLIYFSYDVKMKEKGDIPEGYSVSREKKERFSLILESASTNQTSMYLCASSFPGTGGNEQYFGPGTRLTVT.

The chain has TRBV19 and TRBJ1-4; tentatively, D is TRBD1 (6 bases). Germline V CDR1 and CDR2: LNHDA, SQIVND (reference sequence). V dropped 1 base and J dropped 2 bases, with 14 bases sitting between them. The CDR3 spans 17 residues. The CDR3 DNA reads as TGTGCCAGTAGTATAGTGCGTGGAGGGGGGACTAATGAAAAACTGTTTTTT. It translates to CASSIVRGGGTNEKLFF.

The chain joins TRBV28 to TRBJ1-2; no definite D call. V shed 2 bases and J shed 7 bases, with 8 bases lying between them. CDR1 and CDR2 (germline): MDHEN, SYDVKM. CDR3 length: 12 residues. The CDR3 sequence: CASSLVTLGYTF. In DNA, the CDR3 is TGTGCCAGCAGTTTAGTTACGCTTGGCTACACCTTC.

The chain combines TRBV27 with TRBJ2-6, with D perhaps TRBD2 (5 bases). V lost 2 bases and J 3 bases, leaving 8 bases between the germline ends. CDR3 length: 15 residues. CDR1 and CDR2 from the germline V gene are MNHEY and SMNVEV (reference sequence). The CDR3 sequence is CASSLIGVGANVLTF. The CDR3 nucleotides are TGTGCCAGCAGTTTAATCGGGGTTGGGGCCAACGTCCTGACTTTC.

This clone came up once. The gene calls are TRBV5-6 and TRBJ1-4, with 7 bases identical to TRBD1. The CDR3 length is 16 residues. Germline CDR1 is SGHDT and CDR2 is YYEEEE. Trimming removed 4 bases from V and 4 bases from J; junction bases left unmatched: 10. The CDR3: CASSEDRFNNNEKLFF. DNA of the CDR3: TGTGCCAGCAGCGAGGACAGGTTCAATAATAATGAAAAACTGTTTTTT. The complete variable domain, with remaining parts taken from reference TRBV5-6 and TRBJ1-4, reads DAGVTQSPTHLIKTRGQQVTLRCSPKSGHDTVSWYQQALGQGPQFIFQYYEEEERQRGNFPDRFSGHQFPNYSSELNVNALLLGDSALYLCASSEDRFNNNEKLFFGSGTQLSVL.

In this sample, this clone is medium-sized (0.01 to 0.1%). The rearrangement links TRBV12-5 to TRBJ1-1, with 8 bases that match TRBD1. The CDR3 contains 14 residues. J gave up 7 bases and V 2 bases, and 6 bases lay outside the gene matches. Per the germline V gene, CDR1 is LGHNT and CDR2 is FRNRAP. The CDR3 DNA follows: TGTGCTAGTGGTTTGCCCCGCGGGACAGGTGAAGCTTTCTTT. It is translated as CASGLPRGTGEAFF.

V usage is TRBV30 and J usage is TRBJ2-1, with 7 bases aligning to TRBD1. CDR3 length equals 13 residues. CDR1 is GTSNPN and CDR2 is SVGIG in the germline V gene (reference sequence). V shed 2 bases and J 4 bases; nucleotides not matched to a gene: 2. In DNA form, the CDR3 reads TGTGCCTGGAGTCAACAGGGGTACAATGAGCAGTTCTTC. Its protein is CAWSQQGYNEQFF.

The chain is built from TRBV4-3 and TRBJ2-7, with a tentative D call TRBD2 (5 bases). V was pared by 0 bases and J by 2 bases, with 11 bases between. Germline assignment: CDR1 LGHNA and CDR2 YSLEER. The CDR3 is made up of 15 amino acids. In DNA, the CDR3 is TGCGCCAGCAGCCAAGATCTAGCACGGACCTACGAGCAGTACTTC. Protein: CASSQDLARTYEQYF.

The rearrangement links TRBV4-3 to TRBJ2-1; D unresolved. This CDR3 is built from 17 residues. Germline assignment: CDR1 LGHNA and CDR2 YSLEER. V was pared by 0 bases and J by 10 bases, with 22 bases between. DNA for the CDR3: TGCGCCAGCAGCCAAGAGATCGATAGTACGGTAGGAAGCGAGCAGTTCTTC. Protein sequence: CASSQEIDSTVGSEQFF.